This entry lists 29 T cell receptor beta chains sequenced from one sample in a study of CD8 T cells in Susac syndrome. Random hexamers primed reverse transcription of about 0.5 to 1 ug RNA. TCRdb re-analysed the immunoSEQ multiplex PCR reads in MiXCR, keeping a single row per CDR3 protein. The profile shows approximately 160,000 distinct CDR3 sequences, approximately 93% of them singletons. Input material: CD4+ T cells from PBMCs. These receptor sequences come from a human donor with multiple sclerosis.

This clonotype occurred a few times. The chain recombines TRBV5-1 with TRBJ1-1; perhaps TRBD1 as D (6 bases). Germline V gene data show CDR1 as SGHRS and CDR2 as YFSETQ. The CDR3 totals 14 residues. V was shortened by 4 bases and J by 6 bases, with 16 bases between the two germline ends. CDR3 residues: CASSPGTFGAEAFF. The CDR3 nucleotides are TGCGCCAGCAGCCCCGGGACATTCGGGGCTGAAGCTTTCTTT.

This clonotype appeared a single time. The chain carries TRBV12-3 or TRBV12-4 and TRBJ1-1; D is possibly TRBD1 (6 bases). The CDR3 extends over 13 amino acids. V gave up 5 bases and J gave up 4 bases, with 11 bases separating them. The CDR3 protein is CASSNRVTTEAFF. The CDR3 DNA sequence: TGTGCCAGCAGTAACAGGGTGACCACTGAAGCTTTCTTT.

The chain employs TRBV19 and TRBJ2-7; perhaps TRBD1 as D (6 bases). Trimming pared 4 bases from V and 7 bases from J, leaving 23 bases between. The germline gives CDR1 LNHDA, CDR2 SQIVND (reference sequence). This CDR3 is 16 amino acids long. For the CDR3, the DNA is TGTGCCAGTAGTACCGCTTGGACGGACAGCTACGAAGAGCAGTACTTC. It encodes CASSTAWTDSYEEQYF.

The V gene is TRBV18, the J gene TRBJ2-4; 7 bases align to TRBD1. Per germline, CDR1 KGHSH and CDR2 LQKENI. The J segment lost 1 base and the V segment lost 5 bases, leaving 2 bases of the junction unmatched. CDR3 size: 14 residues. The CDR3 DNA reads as TGTGCCAGCTCATTGGACAGGGCCAAAAACATTCAGTACTTC. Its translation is CASSLDRAKNIQYF.

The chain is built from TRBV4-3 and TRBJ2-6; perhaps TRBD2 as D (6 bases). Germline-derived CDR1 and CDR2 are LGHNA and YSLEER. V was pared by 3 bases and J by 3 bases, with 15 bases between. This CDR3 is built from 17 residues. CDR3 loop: CASSHQAGFSGANVLTF. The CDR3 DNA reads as TGCGCCAGCAGCCACCAGGCGGGATTCAGTGGGGCCAACGTCCTGACTTTC.

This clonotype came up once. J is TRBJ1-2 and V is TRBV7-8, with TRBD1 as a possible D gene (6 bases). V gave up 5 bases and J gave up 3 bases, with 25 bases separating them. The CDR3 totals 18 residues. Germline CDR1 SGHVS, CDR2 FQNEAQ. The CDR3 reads CASSPGQGLSRIDYGYTF. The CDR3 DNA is TGTGCCAGCAGCCCCGGGCAGGGGCTTTCCCGAATAGACTATGGCTACACCTTC.

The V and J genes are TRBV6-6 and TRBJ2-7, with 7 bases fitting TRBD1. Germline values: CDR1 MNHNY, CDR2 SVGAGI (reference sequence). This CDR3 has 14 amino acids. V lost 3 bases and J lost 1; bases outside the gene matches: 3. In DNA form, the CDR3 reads TGTGCCAGCAGTTATCCACAGGGGTCCTACGAGCAGTACTTC. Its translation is CASSYPQGSYEQYF.

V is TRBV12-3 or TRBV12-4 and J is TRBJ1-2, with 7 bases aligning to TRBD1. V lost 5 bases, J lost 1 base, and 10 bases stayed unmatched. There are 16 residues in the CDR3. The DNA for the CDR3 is TGTGCCAGCAGTCACGAGGGGGCTAGGAGTAACTATGGCTACACCTTC. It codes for CASSHEGARSNYGYTF.

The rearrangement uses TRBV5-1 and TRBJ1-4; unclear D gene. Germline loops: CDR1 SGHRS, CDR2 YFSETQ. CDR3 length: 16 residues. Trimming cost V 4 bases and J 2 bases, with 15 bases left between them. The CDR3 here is CASSLGGQQTNEKLFF. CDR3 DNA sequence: TGCGCCAGCAGCCTCGGCGGGCAGCAGACTAATGAAAAACTGTTTTTT.

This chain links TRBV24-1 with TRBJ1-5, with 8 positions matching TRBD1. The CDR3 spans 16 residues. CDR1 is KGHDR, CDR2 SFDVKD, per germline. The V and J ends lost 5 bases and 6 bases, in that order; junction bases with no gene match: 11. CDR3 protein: CATSGGGAGGFQPQHF. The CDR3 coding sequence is TGTGCCACCAGTGGAGGAGGTGCAGGGGGCTTTCAGCCCCAGCATTTT.

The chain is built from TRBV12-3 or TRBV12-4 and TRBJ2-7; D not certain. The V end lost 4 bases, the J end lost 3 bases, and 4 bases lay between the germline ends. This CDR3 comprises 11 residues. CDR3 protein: CASSSIYEQYF. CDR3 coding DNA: TGTGCCAGCAGTTCCATCTACGAGCAGTACTTC.

As DNA, the CDR3 is TGTGCCAGCTCATTCAGTCCCCCACCCGGGGAGCTGTTTTTT. It codes for CASSFSPPPGELFF. The chain has TRBV18 and TRBJ2-2, with D hard to call. CDR3 length: 14 amino acids. V was pared by 5 bases and J by 6 bases, with 13 bases between. The germline V gene has CDR1 KGHSH and CDR2 LQKENI.

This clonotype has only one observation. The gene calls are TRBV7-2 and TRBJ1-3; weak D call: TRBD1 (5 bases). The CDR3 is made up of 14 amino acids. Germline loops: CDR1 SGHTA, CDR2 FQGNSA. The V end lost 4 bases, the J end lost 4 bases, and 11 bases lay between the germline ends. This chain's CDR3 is CASSSGLAGNTIYF. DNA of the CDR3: TGTGCCAGCAGCTCAGGGTTAGCCGGAAACACCATATATTTT.

Here the CDR3 DNA reads TGTGCCATCAGTGACAGGGAAGCAGTCGATGAGCAGTTCTTC. Translated: CAISDREAVDEQFF. V gene TRBV10-3 combines with J gene TRBJ2-1; possibly TRBD1 for D (5 bases). The CDR3 is 14 residues long. Between the trimmed V and J ends, which lost 3 bases and 8 bases, there was a span of 14 bases. Germline V gene sequence: CDR1 ENHRY, CDR2 SYGVKD.

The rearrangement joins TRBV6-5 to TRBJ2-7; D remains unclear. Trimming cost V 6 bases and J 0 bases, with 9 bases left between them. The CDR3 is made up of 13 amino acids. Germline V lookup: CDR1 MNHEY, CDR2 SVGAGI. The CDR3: CASRDSFSYEQYF. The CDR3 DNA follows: TGTGCCAGCAGGGATTCCTTCTCCTACGAGCAGTACTTC.

The CDR3 DNA is TGTGCCACCAGTGATATAGCGGGGGCCTACAATGAGCAGTTCTTC. Translating gives CATSDIAGAYNEQFF. The chain employs TRBV24-1 and TRBJ2-1, with 9 bases matching TRBD2. Germline-derived CDR1 and CDR2 are KGHDR and SFDVKD. The CDR3 covers 15 residues. V shed 3 bases, J shed 2 bases, and the junction held 1 base outside the gene matches.

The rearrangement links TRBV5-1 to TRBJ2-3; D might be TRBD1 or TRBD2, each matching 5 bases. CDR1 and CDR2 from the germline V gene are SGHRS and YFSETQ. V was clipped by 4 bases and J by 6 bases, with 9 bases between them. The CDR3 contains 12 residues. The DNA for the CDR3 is TGCGCCAGCAGCGATGAGGGGGATACGCAGTATTTT. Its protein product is CASSDEGDTQYF.

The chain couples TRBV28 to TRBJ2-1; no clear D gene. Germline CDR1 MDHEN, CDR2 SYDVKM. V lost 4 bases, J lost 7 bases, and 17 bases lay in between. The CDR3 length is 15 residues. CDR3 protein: CASSSPRPVINEQFF. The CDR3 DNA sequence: TGTGCCAGCAGTTCCCCCCGACCTGTGATAAATGAGCAGTTCTTC.

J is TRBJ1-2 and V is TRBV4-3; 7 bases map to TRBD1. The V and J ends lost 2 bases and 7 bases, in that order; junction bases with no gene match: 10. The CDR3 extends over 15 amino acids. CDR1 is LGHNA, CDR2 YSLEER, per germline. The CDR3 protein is CASSQSGQPGVGYTF. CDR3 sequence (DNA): TGCGCCAGCAGCCAATCGGGACAGCCAGGGGTTGGCTACACCTTC.

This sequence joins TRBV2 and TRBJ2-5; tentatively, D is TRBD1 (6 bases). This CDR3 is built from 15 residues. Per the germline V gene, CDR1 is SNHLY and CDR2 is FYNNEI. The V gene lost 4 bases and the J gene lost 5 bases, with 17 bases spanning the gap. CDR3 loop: CASSGGQGFRETQYF. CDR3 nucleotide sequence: TGTGCCAGCAGTGGAGGTCAGGGGTTTCGGGAGACCCAGTACTTC.

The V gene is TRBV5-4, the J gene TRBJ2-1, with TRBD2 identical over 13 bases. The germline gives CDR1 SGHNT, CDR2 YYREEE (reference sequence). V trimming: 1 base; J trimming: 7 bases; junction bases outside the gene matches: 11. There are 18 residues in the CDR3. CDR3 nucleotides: TGTGCCAGCAGCTTGAGGGGACTAGCGGGGAAGATAAAGAATGAGCAGTTCTTC. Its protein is CASSLRGLAGKIKNEQFF.

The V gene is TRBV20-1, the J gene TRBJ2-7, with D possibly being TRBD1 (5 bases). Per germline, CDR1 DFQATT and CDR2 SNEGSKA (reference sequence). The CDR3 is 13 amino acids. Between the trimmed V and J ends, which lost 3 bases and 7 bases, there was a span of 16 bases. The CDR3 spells CSASGAVSREQYF. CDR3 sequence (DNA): TGCAGTGCTAGTGGGGCAGTCAGTAGAGAGCAGTACTTC.

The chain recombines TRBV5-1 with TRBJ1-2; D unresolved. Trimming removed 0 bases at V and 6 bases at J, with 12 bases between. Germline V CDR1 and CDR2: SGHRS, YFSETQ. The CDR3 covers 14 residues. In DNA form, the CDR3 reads TGCGCCAGCAGCTTGGATATGCCCAAAAATGGCTACACCTTC. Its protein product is CASSLDMPKNGYTF.

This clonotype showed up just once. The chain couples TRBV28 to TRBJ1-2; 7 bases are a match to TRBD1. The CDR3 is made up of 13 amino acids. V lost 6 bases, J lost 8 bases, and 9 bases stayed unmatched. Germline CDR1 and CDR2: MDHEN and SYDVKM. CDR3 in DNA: TGTGCCAGCAGGTCGGACAGGCGGGAAGGCTACACCTTC. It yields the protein CASRSDRREGYTF.

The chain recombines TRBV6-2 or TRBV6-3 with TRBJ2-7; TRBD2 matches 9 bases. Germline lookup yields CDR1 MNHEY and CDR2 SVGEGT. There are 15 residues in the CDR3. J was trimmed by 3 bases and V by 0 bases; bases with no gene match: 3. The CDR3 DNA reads TGTGCCAGCAGTTACTCGACTAGCGGATACTACGAGCAGTACTTC. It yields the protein CASSYSTSGYYEQYF.

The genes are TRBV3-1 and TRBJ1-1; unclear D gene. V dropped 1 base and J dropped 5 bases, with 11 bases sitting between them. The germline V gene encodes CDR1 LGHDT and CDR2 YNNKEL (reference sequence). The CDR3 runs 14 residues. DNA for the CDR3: TGTGCCAGCAGCCAAGGTCTATTATCTACTGAAGCTTTCTTT. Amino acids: CASSQGLLSTEAFF.

CDR3 residues: CSASELGYEQYF. CDR3 nucleotides: TGCAGTGCTAGCGAACTTGGCTACGAGCAGTACTTC. The chain recombines TRBV20-1 with TRBJ2-7; D not certain. This CDR3 has 12 residues. The germline V gene has CDR1 DFQATT and CDR2 SNEGSKA (reference sequence). V was trimmed by 3 bases and J by 3 bases, leaving 9 bases between them.

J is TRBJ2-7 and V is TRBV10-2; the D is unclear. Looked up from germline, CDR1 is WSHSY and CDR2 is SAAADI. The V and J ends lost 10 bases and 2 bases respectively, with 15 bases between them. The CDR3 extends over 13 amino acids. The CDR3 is CATQGPGTYEQYF. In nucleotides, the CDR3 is TGCGCCACCCAAGGGCCAGGAACCTACGAGCAGTACTTC.

The chain's CDR3 is CASSQTGDETQYF. For the CDR3, the DNA is TGTGCCAGCAGCCAGACAGGAGACGAGACCCAGTACTTC. The chain has TRBV9 and TRBJ2-5; D perhaps matches TRBD1 (6 bases). The CDR3 runs to 13 residues. The V gene's germline CDR1 is SGDLS and CDR2 YYNGEE. V was shortened by 4 bases and J by 5 bases, with 12 bases between the two germline ends.